The sequence of this T cell receptor (beta chain) was determined in a study of blood T cell repertoires in COVID-19. TCRdb's copy holds only in-frame clones and misses some; the assay was immunoSEQ multiplex PCR. The sample carries a few hundred thousand clones, 88% recorded once. From germline, CDR1 is SEHNR and CDR2 FQNEAQ (reference sequence). The V end lost 2 bases, the J end lost 4 bases, and 11 bases lay between the germline ends. This CDR3 has 14 amino acids. The rearrangement uses TRBV7-9 and TRBJ1-2; D possibly corresponds to TRBD1 (6 bases). Sequencing input: peripheral blood. The receptor was derived from a woman aged 30 to 39 who had recovered from COVID-19. The DNA for the CDR3 is TGTGCCAGCAGCTTATTATCAGGGGCCTATGGCTACACCTTC. Amino acids: CASSLLSGAYGYTF.